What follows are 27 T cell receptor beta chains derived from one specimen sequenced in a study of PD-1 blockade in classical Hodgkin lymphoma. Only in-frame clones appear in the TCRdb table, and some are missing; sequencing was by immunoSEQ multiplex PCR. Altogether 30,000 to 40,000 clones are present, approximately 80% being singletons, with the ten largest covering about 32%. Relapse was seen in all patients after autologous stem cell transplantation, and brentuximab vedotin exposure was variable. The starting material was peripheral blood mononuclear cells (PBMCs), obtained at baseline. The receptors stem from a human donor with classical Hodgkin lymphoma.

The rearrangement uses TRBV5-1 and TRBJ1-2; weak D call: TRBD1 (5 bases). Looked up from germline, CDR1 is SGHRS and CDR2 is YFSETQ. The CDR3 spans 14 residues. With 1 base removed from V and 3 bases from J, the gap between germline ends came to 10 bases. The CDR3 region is CASSLRGTDYGYTF. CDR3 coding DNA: TGCGCCAGCAGCTTGCGCGGGACTGACTATGGCTACACCTTC.

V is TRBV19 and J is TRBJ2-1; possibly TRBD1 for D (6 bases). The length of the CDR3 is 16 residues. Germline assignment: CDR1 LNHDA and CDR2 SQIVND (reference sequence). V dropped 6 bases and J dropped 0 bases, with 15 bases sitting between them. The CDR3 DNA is TGTGCCAGTAGCCCCAGACAGGCCAGCTCCTACAATGAGCAGTTCTTC. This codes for CASSPRQASSYNEQFF.

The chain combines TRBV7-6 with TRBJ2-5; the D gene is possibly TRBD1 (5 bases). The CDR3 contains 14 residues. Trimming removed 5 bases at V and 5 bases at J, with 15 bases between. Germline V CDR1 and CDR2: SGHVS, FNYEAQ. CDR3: CASSQSTVAETQYF. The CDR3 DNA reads TGTGCCAGCAGCCAATCGACAGTCGCCGAGACCCAGTACTTC.

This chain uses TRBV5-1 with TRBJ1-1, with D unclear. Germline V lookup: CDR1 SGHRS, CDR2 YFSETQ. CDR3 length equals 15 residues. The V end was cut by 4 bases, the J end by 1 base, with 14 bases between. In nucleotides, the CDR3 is TGCGCCAGCAGCGCACCCGAGGGTGCGAACACTGAAGCTTTCTTT. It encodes CASSAPEGANTEAFF.

Here the CDR3 reads CASRLRDRGGYTF. CDR3 in DNA: TGTGCCAGCAGACTCCGGGACAGGGGTGGCTACACCTTC. The chain recombines TRBV6-6 with TRBJ1-2; the match to TRBD1 covers 10 bases. The germline V gene encodes CDR1 MNHNY and CDR2 SVGAGI (reference sequence). Trimming took 6 bases from V and 7 from J; bases not matched to a gene: 5. The CDR3 spans 13 residues.

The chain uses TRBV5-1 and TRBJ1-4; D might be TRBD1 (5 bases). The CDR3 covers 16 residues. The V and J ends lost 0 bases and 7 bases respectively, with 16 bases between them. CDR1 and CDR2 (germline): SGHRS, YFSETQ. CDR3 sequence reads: CASSLVGRQGGEKLFF. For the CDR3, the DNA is TGCGCCAGCAGCTTGGTTGGGAGGCAGGGCGGTGAAAAACTGTTTTTT.

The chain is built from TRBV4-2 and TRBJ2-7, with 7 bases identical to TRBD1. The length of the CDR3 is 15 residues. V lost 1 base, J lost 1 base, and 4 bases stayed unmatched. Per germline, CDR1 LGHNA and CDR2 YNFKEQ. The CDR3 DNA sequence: TGTGCCAGCAGCCAAGCGAGGGGGCAGTCCTACGAGCAGTACTTC. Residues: CASSQARGQSYEQYF.

Here the CDR3 DNA reads TGTGCCAGCAGCTCGAACACTGAAGCTTTCTTT. Its protein product is CASSSNTEAFF. The J gene is TRBJ1-1, the V gene TRBV7-2; no clear D. Germline loops: CDR1 SGHTA, CDR2 FQGNSA. The CDR3 sequence is 11 residues long. Trimming stripped 4 bases from V and 1 base from J, with 1 base between.

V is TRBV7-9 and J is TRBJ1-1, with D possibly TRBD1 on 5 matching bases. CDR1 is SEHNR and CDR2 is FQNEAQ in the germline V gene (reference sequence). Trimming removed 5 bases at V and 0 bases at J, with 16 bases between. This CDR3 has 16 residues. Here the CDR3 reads CASSRALGTVNTEAFF. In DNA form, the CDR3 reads TGTGCCAGCAGCAGAGCGCTCGGGACGGTGAACACTGAAGCTTTCTTT.

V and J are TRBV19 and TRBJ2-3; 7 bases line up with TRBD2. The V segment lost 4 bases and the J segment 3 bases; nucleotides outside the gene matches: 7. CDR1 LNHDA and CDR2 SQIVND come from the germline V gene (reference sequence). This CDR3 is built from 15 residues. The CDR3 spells CASSKETSLTDTQYF. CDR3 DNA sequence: TGTGCCAGTAGTAAGGAGACTAGCTTAACAGATACGCAGTATTTT.

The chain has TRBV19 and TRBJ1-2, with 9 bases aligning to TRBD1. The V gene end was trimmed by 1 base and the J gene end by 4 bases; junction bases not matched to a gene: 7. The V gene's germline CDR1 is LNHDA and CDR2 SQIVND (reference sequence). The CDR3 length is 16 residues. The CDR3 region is CASSIGPGTGSYGYTF. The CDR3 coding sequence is TGTGCCAGTAGTATAGGCCCTGGGACAGGGTCCTATGGCTACACCTTC.

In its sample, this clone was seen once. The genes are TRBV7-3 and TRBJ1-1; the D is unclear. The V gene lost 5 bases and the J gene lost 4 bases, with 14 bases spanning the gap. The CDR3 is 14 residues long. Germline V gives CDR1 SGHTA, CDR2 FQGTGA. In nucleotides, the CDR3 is TGTGCCAGCAGCCACGATGCGGCGGGCACTGAAGCTTTCTTT. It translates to CASSHDAAGTEAFF.

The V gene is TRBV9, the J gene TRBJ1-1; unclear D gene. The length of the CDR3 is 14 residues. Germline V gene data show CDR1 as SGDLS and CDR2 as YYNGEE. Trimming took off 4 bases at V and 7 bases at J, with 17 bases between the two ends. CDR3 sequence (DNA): TGTGCCAGCAGCCCCTACCGGGGAGGTTATGAAGCTTTCTTT. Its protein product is CASSPYRGGYEAFF.

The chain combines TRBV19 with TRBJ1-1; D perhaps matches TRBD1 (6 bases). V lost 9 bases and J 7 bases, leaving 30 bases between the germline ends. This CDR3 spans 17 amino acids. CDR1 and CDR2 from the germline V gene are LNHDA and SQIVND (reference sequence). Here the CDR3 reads CASMPWALDSGAIEAFF. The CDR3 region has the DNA TGTGCCAGCATGCCCTGGGCGCTGGACAGTGGGGCTATTGAAGCTTTCTTT.

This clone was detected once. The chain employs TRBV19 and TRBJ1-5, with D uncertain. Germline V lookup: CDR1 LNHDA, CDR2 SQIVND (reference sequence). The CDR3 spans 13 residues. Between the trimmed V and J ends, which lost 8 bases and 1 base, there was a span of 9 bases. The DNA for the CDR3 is TGTGCCAGTGCAACAGCGAGCAATCAGCCCCAGCATTTT. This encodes CASATASNQPQHF.

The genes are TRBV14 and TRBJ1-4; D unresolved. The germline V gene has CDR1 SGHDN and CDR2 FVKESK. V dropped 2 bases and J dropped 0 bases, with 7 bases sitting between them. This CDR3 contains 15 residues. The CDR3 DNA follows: TGTGCCAGCAGCCAATACTATGCAACTAATGAAAAACTGTTTTTT. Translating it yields CASSQYYATNEKLFF.

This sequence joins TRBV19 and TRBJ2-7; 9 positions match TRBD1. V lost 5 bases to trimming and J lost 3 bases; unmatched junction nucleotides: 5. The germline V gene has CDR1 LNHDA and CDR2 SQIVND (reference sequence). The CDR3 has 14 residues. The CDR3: CASSDGTGSYEQYF. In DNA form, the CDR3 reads TGTGCCAGTAGTGACGGGACAGGGAGCTACGAGCAGTACTTC.

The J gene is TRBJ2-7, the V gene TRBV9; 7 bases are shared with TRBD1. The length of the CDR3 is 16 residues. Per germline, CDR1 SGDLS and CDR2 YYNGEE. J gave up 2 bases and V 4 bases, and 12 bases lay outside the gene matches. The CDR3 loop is CASSKDSGTATYEQYF. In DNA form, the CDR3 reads TGTGCCAGCAGCAAAGACTCCGGGACAGCGACCTACGAGCAGTACTTC.

This CDR3 is CASSPQIAGDYNEQFF. The CDR3 DNA follows: TGTGCCAGCAGCCCTCAAATAGCGGGGGACTACAATGAGCAGTTCTTC. The chain employs TRBV7-2 and TRBJ2-1; 9 bases map to TRBD2. CDR1 and CDR2 (germline): SGHTA, FQGNSA. The trim removed 5 bases at V and 3 bases at J, leaving 8 bases unmatched. The CDR3 has 16 amino acids.

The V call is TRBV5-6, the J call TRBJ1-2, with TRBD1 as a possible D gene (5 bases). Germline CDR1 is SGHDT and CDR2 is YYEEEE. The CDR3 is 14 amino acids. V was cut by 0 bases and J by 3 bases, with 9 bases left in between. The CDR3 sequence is CASSLVEGYYGYTF. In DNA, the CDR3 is TGTGCCAGCAGCTTGGTTGAGGGGTACTATGGCTACACCTTC.

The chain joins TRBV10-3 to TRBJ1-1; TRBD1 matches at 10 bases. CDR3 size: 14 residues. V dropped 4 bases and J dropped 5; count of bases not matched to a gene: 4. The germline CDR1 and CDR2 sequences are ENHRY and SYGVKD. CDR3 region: CAISGQGALTEAFF. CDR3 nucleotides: TGTGCCATCAGTGGACAGGGGGCGCTTACTGAAGCTTTCTTT.

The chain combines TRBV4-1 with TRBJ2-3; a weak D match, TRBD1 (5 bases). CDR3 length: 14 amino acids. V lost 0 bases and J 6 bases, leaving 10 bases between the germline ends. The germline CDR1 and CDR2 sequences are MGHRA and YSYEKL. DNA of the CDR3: TGCGCCAGCAGCCAAGATCAGGGTCGGGATACGCAGTATTTT. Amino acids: CASSQDQGRDTQYF.

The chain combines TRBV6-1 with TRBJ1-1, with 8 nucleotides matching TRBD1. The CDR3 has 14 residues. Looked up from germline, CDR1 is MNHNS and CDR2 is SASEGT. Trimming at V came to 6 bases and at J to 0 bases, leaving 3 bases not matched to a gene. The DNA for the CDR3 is TGTGCCAGCAGGACAGGGGCGATGAACACTGAAGCTTTCTTT. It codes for CASRTGAMNTEAFF.

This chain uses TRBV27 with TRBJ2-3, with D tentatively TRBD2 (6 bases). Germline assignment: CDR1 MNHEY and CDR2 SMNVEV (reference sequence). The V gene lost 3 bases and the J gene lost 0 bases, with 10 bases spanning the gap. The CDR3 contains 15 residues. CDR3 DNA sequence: TGTGCCAGCAGTTTTAGGAGGGACAGCACAGATACGCAGTATTTT. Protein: CASSFRRDSTDTQYF.

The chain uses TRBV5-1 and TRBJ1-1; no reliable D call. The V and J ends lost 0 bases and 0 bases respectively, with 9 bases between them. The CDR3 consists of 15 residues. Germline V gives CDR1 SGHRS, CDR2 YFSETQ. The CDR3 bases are TGCGCCAGCAGCTTGGCGGGGAACATGAACACTGAAGCTTTCTTT. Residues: CASSLAGNMNTEAFF.

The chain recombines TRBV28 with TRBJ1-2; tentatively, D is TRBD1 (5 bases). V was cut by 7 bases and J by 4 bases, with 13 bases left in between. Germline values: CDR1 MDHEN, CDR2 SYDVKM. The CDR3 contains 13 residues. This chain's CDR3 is CASTWGEGYGYTF. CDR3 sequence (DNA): TGTGCCAGCACATGGGGGGAGGGCTATGGCTACACCTTC.

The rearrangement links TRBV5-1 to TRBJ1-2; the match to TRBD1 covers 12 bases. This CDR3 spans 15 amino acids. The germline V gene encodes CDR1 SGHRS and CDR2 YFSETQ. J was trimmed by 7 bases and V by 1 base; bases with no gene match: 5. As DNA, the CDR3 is TGCGCCAGCAGCTTGTGGGGACAGGGGGCGCTTGGCTACACCTTC. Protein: CASSLWGQGALGYTF.